The present T cell receptor beta chain was sequenced within a study of CD8+ T cells in alopecia areata (dated by TCRdb to 2016 to 2019). Turning to the overall study: Treated patients were enrolled in an open-label pilot trial of oral tofacitinib at 5 to 10 mg twice daily for moderate-to-severe alopecia areata. Tofacitinib was given for 6 to 18 months, followed by 6 months of follow-up off drug to assess delayed response and recurrence. High-throughput TCRbeta sequencing was used to examine T cell clonal expansion in alopecia areata in both the C3H/HeJ mouse model and human patients. Human TCRbeta sequencing covered scalp tissue and sorted CD4+ and CD8+ peripheral blood T cells from patchy and totalis/universalis alopecia areata patients and healthy controls. Biopsies were taken from tofacitinib-treated patients at baseline and at 4 and 24 weeks of treatment, and a later scalp biopsy was taken in several of the tofacitinib-treated patients. Clonality in the scalp was compared among normal scalp (n=4), patchy alopecia areata scalp (n=8), and alopecia totalis/universalis scalp (n=8). RNA was extracted with the PAXgene miRNA kit for fixed scalp, the miRNeasy kit for PBMCs, and the RNeasy kit for mouse skin. TCRbeta CDR3 regions were amplified by immunoSEQ multiplex PCR with 35 Vbeta forward and 13 Jbeta reverse primers.

The research as a whole found: Lesional scalp, especially in alopecia totalis/universalis, showed higher clonality and more expanded CD8+ clones than normal scalp, suggesting antigenic drive. Shared TCR sequences between patients were less evident than in mice, which may be partly attributable to HLA diversity in the patient population. Resident alphabeta T cells in normal human skin are also sequenced, complicating scalp TCR repertoire analysis, unlike mouse skin dominated by gammadelta T cells.

Per the germline V gene, SGHDN is the CDR1 and FVKESK is the CDR2. From cysteine to phenylalanine, the CDR3 is 14 amino acids long. The CDR3 DNA has 42 bases and is translated from base 1. V is reduced by 4 bases and J by 6 bases, leaving a spacing of 12 bases between them. Lesional scalp punch biopsies and peripheral blood were obtained from alopecia areata patients. PBMCs were separated by density centrifugation and stained for CD3, CD4 and CD8, after which CD4+ and CD8+ T cells were sorted on a FACSAria. This clone has a handful of counts. The antigen it recognizes is unknown. No much larger clone exists at a distance of one base, and base qualities are not known. Receptors were amplified or captured by the immunoSEQ multiplex PCR assay. RNA was extracted from all samples and reverse transcribed into cDNA, which served as template for TCR sequencing. SuperScript III was used for first-strand cDNA synthesis, primed with a 2:1 mix of oligo-dT and random hexamers. A synthetic immune receptor repertoire was used to measure amplification bias, and any remaining bias was corrected computationally. On the authors' methods: Raw reads were preprocessed to remove errors, and CDR3 was defined according to IMGT conventions as the region from the conserved cysteine to phenylalanine. Clonality was calculated as 1 minus Shannon entropy normalized by log2 of the number of productive unique TCRs. CD4 or CD8 identity of scalp clones was inferred by cross-referencing scalp TCRbeta sequences with sorted blood CD4 and CD8 repertoires. In TCRdb, the immuneACCESS table is reduced to in-frame sequences with V and J assigned. These tables do not hold every clone; where another copy was compared, an unresolved V gene accounts for under half, and the others remain unexplained. From that table come the V and J calls and clone size; the DNA was used to work out D and trimming. The sample table contains 120,000 to 150,000 clones; only one count was recorded for more than 45% of them. The leading ten clones occupy 6% to 7% of the sample.

This sequence was found in a human donor with alopecia areata. The sample was CD4+ T cells sorted from blood. The receptor chain draws on TRBV14 and TRBJ2-2; the D gene identity is not certain. The CDR3 here reads CASSPRIPSGELFF. The bases are TGTGCCAGCAGCCCCAGAATCCCGTCCGGGGAGCTGTTTTTT.